The entry that follows covers one TCR beta chain sequence. No antigen is known for it. No base quality values were provided; no much bigger clone lies one nucleotide off. V trim: 3 bases; J trim: 8 bases; unmatched bases: 11. The CDR1 and CDR2 encoded by the germline V gene are KGHDR and SFDVKD. The CDR3 runs 17 amino acids, cysteine and phenylalanine included. Only the CDR3 DNA stays, 51 bases, in frame from base 1. The collaborating institutions used their own protocols to collect whole blood in K2EDTA tubes. For TCRbeta analysis, collaborators shipped samples in one of three forms: frozen whole blood, isolated PBMCs, or DNA extracted from either of those sample types. TCRbeta CDR3 regions were amplified from genomic DNA using the immunoSEQ Assay, a bias-controlled multiplex PCR. The study's processing was this. Nucleated cell counts per sample were estimated from amplification of reference gene primers within the assay. Sequence reads were collapsed and filtered to measure the absolute abundance of every unique TCRbeta CDR3 rearrangement. For each sample, productive Simpson clonality was calculated as the square root of Simpson's diversity index over productive rearrangements. TCRdb mirrors the immuneACCESS table, restricted to in-frame sequences. Some clones are absent from its copies; in checked studies, under half trace to an unresolved V gene, and the reason for the others is unknown. That table is the source of V, J and clone size, and D and trimming were worked out from the DNA. Here the sample has around 99,000 clones; approximately 90% occur a single time. Together, the top ten hold 5% to 5.5% of the sample.

The data were obtained in a study of blood T cell repertoires in COVID-19 (TCRdb year 2020). Turning to the overall study: Collaborator samples came from the United States, Italy and Spain and covered acute and convalescent phases of COVID-19. Deeply sampled blood TCRbeta repertoires from subjects exposed to, actively infected with, or recovered from COVID-19 were included in the dataset. A freely available public database, intended as a resource for researchers studying the immune response to SARS-CoV-2, is where the repertoires were released. The samples were drawn from two sources: the first 160 participants of the ongoing ImmuneRACE study, and over 1,000 subjects contributed by 6 global collaborators. The prospective study material was composed of cDNA or gDNA derived from T cells, B-cell-depleted T cells, or PBMCs. Nearly every sample came with metadata listing a de-identified subject ID, COVID-19 status, age in years and sex. Where HLA class I and class II types were available, the types were taken from metadata supplied by the sample provider, not from assay-based typing. General study outcomes and caveats: How much clinical and demographic metadata was included differed by source and by participant, and the metadata was provided uncurated.

This TCR was sampled from a man aged 50-60 years with acute or convalescent COVID-19. This sequence uses TRBV24-1 and TRBJ1-4; the central 10 bases match TRBD1. The specimen sequenced was peripheral blood. DNA sequence: TGTGCCACCAGTGATCGGGACAGGGGAATCTTTCCCGAAAAACTGTTTTTT. It translates as CATSDRDRGIFPEKLFF.